This T cell receptor (beta chain) was sequenced in a study of blood T cell repertoires in COVID-19. As for the study in general: T cells, B-cell-depleted T cells, or PBMCs provided the cDNA or gDNA that served as material.

Germline V lookup: CDR1 SGHRS, CDR2 YFSETQ. The CDR3 totals 19 residues. With V trimmed by 3 bases and J by 6 bases, 20 bases remained unmatched. The data were produced by immunoSEQ multiplex PCR, yet TCRdb's version contains in-frame clones alone and is incomplete. The data hold about 72,000 clones, with 91% observed a single time. This clonotype originated in a human donor in a cohort sampled during active COVID-19. The chain joins TRBV5-1 to TRBJ2-2; TRBD1 matches 7 bases. Sequencing input: peripheral blood. The CDR3 loop is CASSSPGTVALGVAGELFF. The CDR3 DNA reads TGCGCCAGCAGCTCGCCCGGGACAGTTGCCCTGGGGGTCGCCGGGGAGCTGTTTTTT.